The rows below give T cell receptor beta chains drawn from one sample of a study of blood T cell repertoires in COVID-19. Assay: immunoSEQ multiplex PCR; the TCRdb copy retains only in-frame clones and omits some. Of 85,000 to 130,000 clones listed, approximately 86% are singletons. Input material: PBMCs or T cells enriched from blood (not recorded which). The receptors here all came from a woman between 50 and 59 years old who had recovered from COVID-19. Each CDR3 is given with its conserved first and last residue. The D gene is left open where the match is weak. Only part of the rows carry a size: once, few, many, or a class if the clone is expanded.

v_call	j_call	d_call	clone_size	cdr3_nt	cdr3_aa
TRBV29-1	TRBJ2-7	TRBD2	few	TGCAGCGTTGAACAGCGGGAGGGCTACGAGCAGTACTTC	CSVEQREGYEQYF
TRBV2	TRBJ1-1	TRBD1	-	TGTGCCAGCAGCCAACAGGGGGCGGCGAACACTGAAGCTTTCTTT	CASSQQGAANTEAFF
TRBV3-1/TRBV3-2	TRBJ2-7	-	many	TGTGCCAGCAGCCCGAGGCGGGACCACGAGCAGTACTTC	CASSPRRDHEQYF
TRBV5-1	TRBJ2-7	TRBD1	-	TGCGCCAGCAGGAGGGGGCAGGACTGGAGATTCTACGAGCAGTACTTC	CASRRGQDWRFYEQYF
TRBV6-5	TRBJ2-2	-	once	TGTGCCAGCACTGCGGGACTGCTGAACACCGGGGAGCTGTTTTTT	CASTAGLLNTGELFF
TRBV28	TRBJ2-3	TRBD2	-	TGTGCCAGCAGTCCCCTAGCGGGAGGGGGGGCAGATACGCAGTATTTT	CASSPLAGGGADTQYF
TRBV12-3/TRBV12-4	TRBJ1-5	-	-	TGTGCCAGCACCCAAGGGGGGGCGAAGCCCCAGCATTTT	CASTQGGAKPQHF
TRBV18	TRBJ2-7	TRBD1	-	TGTGCCAGCTCACGACGGGACAGCGGATCGGGGGAGCAGTACTTC	CASSRRDSGSGEQYF
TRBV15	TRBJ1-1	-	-	TGTGCCACCAGCAGAGATCGGTCGCGGGGTGGAGGGACTGAAGCTTTCTTT	CATSRDRSRGGGTEAFF
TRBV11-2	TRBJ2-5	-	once	TGTGCCAGCAGCTTTGGGCAAGGTGGCGGGGATACGGGGACCCAGTACTTC	CASSFGQGGGDTGTQYF
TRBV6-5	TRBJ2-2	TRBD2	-	TGTGCCAGCAGCATAGCGGGGGCGAACACCGGGGAGCTGTTTTTT	CASSIAGANTGELFF
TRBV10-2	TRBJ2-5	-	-	TGCGCCAGCAGTGACAACAGACAAGAGACCCAGTACTTC	CASSDNRQETQYF
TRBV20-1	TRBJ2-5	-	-	TGCAGTGCTAGTCTCTTCGTGCCAGAAAGGACATACCAAGAGACCCAGTACTTC	CSASLFVPERTYQETQYF
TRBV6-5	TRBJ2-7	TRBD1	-	TGTGCCAGCAGTTATTCAAGGGGGCCCTACGAGCAGTACTTC	CASSYSRGPYEQYF
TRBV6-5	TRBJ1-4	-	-	TGTGCCAGCAGTCTCGACAGTGAAAAACTGTTTTTT	CASSLDSEKLFF
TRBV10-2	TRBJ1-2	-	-	TGCGCCAGCAGTGACGGCTATGGCTACACCTTC	CASSDGYGYTF
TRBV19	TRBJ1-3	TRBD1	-	TGTGCCAGTAGTCCCGGGACAGGGACTGGAAACACCATATATTTT	CASSPGTGTGNTIYF
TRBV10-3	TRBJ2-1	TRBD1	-	TGTGCCAACAGACAGGGGGCAGACAATGAGCAGTTCTTC	CANRQGADNEQFF
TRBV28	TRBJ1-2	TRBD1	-	TGTGCCAGCAGTTTATCGGGGAAGGGGGCATTGTATGGCTACACCTTC	CASSLSGKGALYGYTF
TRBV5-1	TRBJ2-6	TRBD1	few	TGCGCCAGCAGCCCCTCTGGGACAGGCAACTCTGGGGCCAACGTCCTGACTTTC	CASSPSGTGNSGANVLTF
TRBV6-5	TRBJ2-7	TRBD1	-	TGTGCCAGCAGTCCCGGACAGGGGAGATACGAGCAGTACTTC	CASSPGQGRYEQYF
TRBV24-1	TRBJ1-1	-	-	TGTGCCACCAGGACACAGATGAACACTGAAGCTTTCTTT	CATRTQMNTEAFF
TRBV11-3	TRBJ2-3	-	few	TGTGCCAGCAGCCTTTCCTCCGCGAGGGATACGCAGTATTTT	CASSLSSARDTQYF
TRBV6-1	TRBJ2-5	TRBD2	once	TGTGCCAGCAGTGAAGGTGCTAGCGGGGGAGGGGAGACCCAGTACTTC	CASSEGASGGGETQYF
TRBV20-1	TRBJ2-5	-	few	TGCAGTGCGGCGCGGCAAGAGACCCAGTACTTC	CSAARQETQYF
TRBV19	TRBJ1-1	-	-	TGTGCCAGTAGTAACCCGGTGATGAACACTGAAGCTTTCTTT	CASSNPVMNTEAFF
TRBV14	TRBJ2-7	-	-	TGTGCCAGCAGCCAATTCAGGGTCGATCCCTACGAGCAGTACTTC	CASSQFRVDPYEQYF
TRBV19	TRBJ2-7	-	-	TGTGCCAGTAGTATTAAGACGACAGCTCTTTCCTACGAGCAGTACTTC	CASSIKTTALSYEQYF
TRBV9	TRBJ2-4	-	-	TGTGCCAGCAGCGAGTGGGGGGATGTAGCCAAAAACATTCAGTACTTC	CASSEWGDVAKNIQYF
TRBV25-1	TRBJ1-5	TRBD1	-	TGTGCCAGTCAGGGGGGAAACGGCAATCAGCCCCAGCATTTT	CASQGGNGNQPQHF
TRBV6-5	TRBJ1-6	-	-	TGTGCCAGCAGTTACGAACAGAATTCACCCCTCCACTTT	CASSYEQNSPLHF
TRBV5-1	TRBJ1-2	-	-	TGCGCCAGCAGGCCTACCCAACAGGGCTCCTATGGCTACACCTTC	CASRPTQQGSYGYTF
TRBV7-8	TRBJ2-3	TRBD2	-	TGTGCCAGCAGCTTAGATGCTAGCGGGGGTACAGATACGCAGTATTTT	CASSLDASGGTDTQYF
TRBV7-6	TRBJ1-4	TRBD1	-	TGTGCCAGCAGCTACCTCCCGGGACAGGGTAATGAAAAACTGTTTTTT	CASSYLPGQGNEKLFF
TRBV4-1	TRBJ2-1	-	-	TGCGCCAGCAGCCAACTTCCAGTCAATGAGCAGTTCTTC	CASSQLPVNEQFF
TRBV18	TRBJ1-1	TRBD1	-	TGTGCCAGCTCACCAACACAGGGGGAAACTGAAGCTTTCTTT	CASSPTQGETEAFF
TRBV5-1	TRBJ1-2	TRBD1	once	TGCGCCAGCAGCTTGGCCCCAGGGGGTTCGTATGGCTACACCTTC	CASSLAPGGSYGYTF
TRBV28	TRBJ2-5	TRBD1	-	TGTGCCAGCAAACGTCCGGGACAGAGGGAGACCCAGTACTTC	CASKRPGQRETQYF
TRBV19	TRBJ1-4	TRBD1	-	TGTGCCAGTACTCGACAGGGCTTTGAAAAACTGTTTTTT	CASTRQGFEKLFF
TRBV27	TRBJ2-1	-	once	TGTGCCAGCAGTGAGTTTGGAGGTGTAGCGAGCGAGCAGTTCTTC	CASSEFGGVASEQFF
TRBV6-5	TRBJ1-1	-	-	TGTGCCACCACACAGGGAAGGACTGAAGCTTTCTTT	CATTQGRTEAFF
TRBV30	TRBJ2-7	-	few	TGTGCCTGGAGCGCCACAGGGACTACCAGGTACGAGCAGTACTTC	CAWSATGTTRYEQYF
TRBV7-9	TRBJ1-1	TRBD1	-	TGTGCCAGCAGCTTTCCGACAGGGCATAACACTGAAGCTTTCTTT	CASSFPTGHNTEAFF
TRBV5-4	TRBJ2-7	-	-	TGTGCCAGCAGCTTGGAGGCAGGGGTCGAGCAGTACTTC	CASSLEAGVEQYF
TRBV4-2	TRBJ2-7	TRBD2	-	TGTGCCAGCAGCCCCCGCAGGACTAGCGGAATCTACGAGCAGTACTTC	CASSPRRTSGIYEQYF
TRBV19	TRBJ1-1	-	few	TGTGCCAGTAGTCACAGGGTGGCTGAAGCTTTCTTT	CASSHRVAEAFF
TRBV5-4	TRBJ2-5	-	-	TGTGCCAGCAGTTTACAGGGTTCCCAAGAGACCCAGTACTTC	CASSLQGSQETQYF
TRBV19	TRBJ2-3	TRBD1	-	TGTGCCAGCGGGACAGGGGCGGGAGATACGCAGTATTTT	CASGTGAGDTQYF
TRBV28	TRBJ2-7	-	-	TGTGCCAGCAGCTCGCGGATTAAGACCTACGAGCAGTACTTC	CASSSRIKTYEQYF
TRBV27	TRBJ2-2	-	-	TGTGCCAGCAGTGTCTGGGGAGAGAACACCGGGGAGCTGTTTTTT	CASSVWGENTGELFF
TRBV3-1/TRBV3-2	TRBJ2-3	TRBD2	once	TGTGCCAGCAGCCAGGGCGCTAGCGGGAGTGCACGGGCAGATACGCAGTATTTT	CASSQGASGSARADTQYF
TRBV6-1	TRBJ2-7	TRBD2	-	TGTGCCAGCAGTGAAGGGGCGGGAGGAGGTTATCTCGAGCAGTACTTC	CASSEGAGGGYLEQYF
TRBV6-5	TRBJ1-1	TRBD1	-	TGTGCCAGCGAGAGGACAGGCGCAAACACTGAAGCTTTCTTT	CASERTGANTEAFF
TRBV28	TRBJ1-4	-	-	TGTGCCAGCAGTTTTACAACTAATGAAAAACTGTTTTTT	CASSFTTNEKLFF
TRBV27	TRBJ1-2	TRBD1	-	TGTGCCAGCAGCCCAACCTTACAGGGGATCTATGGCTACACCTTC	CASSPTLQGIYGYTF
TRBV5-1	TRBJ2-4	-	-	TGCGCCAGCAGCTTGGGTACCAACATAGCCAAAAACATTCAGTACTTC	CASSLGTNIAKNIQYF
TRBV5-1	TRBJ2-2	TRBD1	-	TGCGCCAGCAGCGTCACAGGGGGGTACACCGGGGAGCTGTTTTTT	CASSVTGGYTGELFF